The sequence of this T cell receptor beta chain was determined in a study of shared clonotypes between healthy human individuals (dated by TCRdb to 2020 to 2022). About the full investigation: A few men and two women, aged 18 to 49 years, made up the cohort. Per donor, three plates each were used for CD4 naive and CD4 memory, two for CD8 naive, and one for CD8 memory. To estimate repertoire size and how much clonotypes are shared between individuals, the study performed deep sequencing of blood TCR repertoires from a handful of healthy adults. To increase sequencing depth and limit assay-specific biases, different laboratories used diverse techniques to prepare libraries and sequence TCR repertoires. Between about 0.85 and 9.5 billion PBMCs per donor were obtained by leukapheresis.

There are 15 amino acids in the CDR3, from cysteine to phenylalanine inclusive. The kept DNA is CDR3 alone, 45 bases in frame from the first base. CDR1 and CDR2, per the germline V gene, are LGHNA and YNFKEQ. Ends trimmed: V by 4 bases, J by 3 bases; bases unmatched to a gene: 6. The donors were healthy, HIV-negative adults with no recently reported acute infections or vaccinations. Every donor was a Caucasian adult living in Nashville, Tennessee, USA. CD8 memory samples were composed of magnetically selected CD45RO+ cells combined with CCR7-negative CD45RA+ effector memory (TemRA) cells. Blood was collected by leukapheresis, and PBMCs were isolated by Ficoll-Histopaque density gradient centrifugation and then cryopreserved in liquid nitrogen vapor phase. Analytical flow cytometry was used to check the purity and quantity of every magnetically sorted T cell population. Each sorted fraction had its genomic DNA isolated and then quantified by UV absorbance on a Nanodrop 2000c.

To note about this clone: It lacks a known antigen. The input lacks base qualities; no much larger clone sits a single base away.

General findings and caveats noted by the study authors: The small number of donors limited the genetic and exposure-history diversity represented. Sharing across a handful of donors was observed for about 4.8% of naive CD4, less than 4% of naive CD8, 2% to 2.5% of memory CD4, and roughly 0.43% of memory CD8 clonotypes. Naive subsets generally had larger estimated clonotype richness than memory subsets did. Based on pairwise subsampling, the degree of clonotype sharing among donors was expected to be affected by sequencing depth. Compared with non-shared clonotypes, clonotypes shared by all four sorted-subset donors had higher generation probabilities. Only blood was sampled, and tissue TCR repertoires likely differ from those in blood. Even with the large sequencing depth, rarefaction of the sorted-subset datasets indicated that sequencing was incomplete.

Using the deep immunoSEQ assay, TCR CDR3 regions were amplified from genomic DNA by multiplex PCR. Extracted genomic DNA from each cell subset was spread evenly across all wells of several immunoSEQ 96-well plates, with each plate serving as a replicate. Each replicate PCR for sorted subsets received about 0.2 ug genomic DNA, equal to about 30,000 T cell genomes. Purified libraries were quantified with a Qubit 3.0 fluorometer, sized on a Bioanalyzer 2100, and re-quantified with the KAPA Library Quantification kit. Every immunoSEQ 96-well plate was sequenced on a separate single-read 150-cycle Illumina NextSeq 550 flow cell. Turning to the authors' computational methods: Because only junctional sequences without quality scores were contained in the immunoSEQ output, filtering matching that applied to full-length reads could not be performed. To assign V/J genes and CDR3, sequences were annotated using PyIR, a Python wrapper for IgBLAST v1.9, with IMGT germline references. Reads were removed for weak V/J assignments (E-value above 1e-6), missing CDR3, stop codons, out-of-frame junctions, or ambiguous translated residues. V3J clonotypes were defined as sequences sharing the same inferred V gene, J gene, and CDR3 amino acid sequence. The percentage overlap between two repertoires was calculated by dividing the number of shared unique clonotypes by the size of the smaller repertoire. Three approaches were used to assess repertoire richness: RTK rarefaction, the Chao1 estimator, and Recon v2.1 estimates of unobserved clonotypes. Generation probabilities were computed with OLGA for all TCRbeta clonotypes obtained by the gDNA method from a few donors. Sourced from immuneACCESS, this table was stored by TCRdb with only in-frame sequences that have V and J called. A share of the clones is absent; for the studies checked, an unresolved V gene accounts for under half, and the remainder has no known explanation. V, J and clone size reflect that table, while D and trimming were determined from the DNA. For this sample the table gives 95,000 to 120,000 clones, of which 68% were detected only once. The ten largest clones take up around 24% of the sample.

The sequenced material came from memory CD8+ T cells sorted from blood. The cell subset or site label, read with the paper, signifies: CD45RO+ cells pooled with CCR7-negative TemRA cells. The receptor comes from a woman aged 25-40 years in good health. The chain was built from TRBV4-2 and TRBJ2-7; 10 central bases correspond to TRBD1. In nucleotides, the sequence is TGTGCCAGCAGCCCTGGACAGGGGGACCTCTACGAGCAGTACTTC. This translates into CASSPGQGDLYEQYF.